These T cell receptor beta chains were read from a single sample in a study of blood T cell repertoires in COVID-19. Sequencing was performed with immunoSEQ multiplex PCR; in TCRdb, only in-frame clones are kept and a portion is missing. The sample has around 140,000 clones, approximately 80% seen once. The sequenced material came from peripheral blood. All receptors derive from a man in his sixties with active or convalescent COVID-19. Both conserved end residues are part of each CDR3. A D gene is named only where the DNA matches it firmly. Clone size, where shown, is once, few, many, or a class for clones that have expanded.

.	TRBJ1-3	TRBV7-9	.	CASREGTGNTIYF	TGTGCCAGCAGGGAGGGGACCGGAAACACCATATATTTT
.	TRBJ1-4	TRBV5-4	.	CASGNRSTNEKLFF	TGTGCCAGCGGGAACAGGTCAACTAATGAAAAACTGTTTTTT
.	TRBJ1-3	TRBV9	.	CASSVAPGNTIYF	TGTGCCAGCAGCGTAGCTCCTGGAAACACCATATATTTT
once	TRBJ1-4	TRBV7-9	.	CASSPGQSNEKLFF	TGTGCCAGCAGCCCCGGACAGAGTAATGAAAAACTGTTTTTT
.	TRBJ1-2	TRBV2	.	CASSATESYGYTF	TGTGCCAGCAGTGCAACGGAGAGCTATGGCTACACCTTC
.	TRBJ1-2	TRBV2	.	CASSPRLYGYTF	TGTGCCAGCAGTCCGCGACTATATGGCTACACCTTC
.	TRBJ1-2	TRBV6-5	TRBD1	CASKHRGIRGYTF	TGTGCCAGCAAACACAGGGGAATTCGTGGCTACACCTTC
.	TRBJ1-1	TRBV3-1/TRBV3-2	.	CASSLTGSGTEAFF	TGTGCCAGCAGCCTCACAGGGAGTGGAACTGAAGCTTTCTTT
.	TRBJ1-1	TRBV11-2	TRBD1	CASSPPGTGNTEAFF	TGTGCCAGCAGCCCCCCCGGGACAGGGAACACTGAAGCTTTCTTT
.	TRBJ2-3	TRBV6-5	TRBD2	CASSLAGGLADTQYF	TGTGCCAGCAGTTTAGCGGGAGGGTTGGCAGATACGCAGTATTTT
.	TRBJ1-5	TRBV18	.	CASSPSFKEQPQHF	TGTGCCAGCTCACCCTCTTTTAAGGAGCAGCCCCAGCATTTT
.	TRBJ1-2	TRBV29-1	.	CSVNWAGYTF	TGCAGCGTCAACTGGGCGGGCTACACCTTC
.	TRBJ1-2	TRBV12-3/TRBV12-4	.	CASLARGMDYTF	TGTGCCTCACTCGCCCGAGGGATGGACTACACCTTC
once	TRBJ2-3	TRBV14	.	CASSQVFGRRTDTQYF	TGTGCCAGCAGCCAAGTGTTCGGTCGTCGAACAGATACGCAGTATTTT
.	TRBJ2-1	TRBV27	TRBD2	CASSQGLQYYNEQFF	TGTGCCAGCAGCCAGGGACTACAATACTACAATGAGCAGTTCTTC
.	TRBJ1-4	TRBV19	TRBD1	CASSIGTGSPNEKLFF	TGTGCCAGTAGTATTGGGACAGGGTCTCCTAATGAAAAACTGTTTTTT
.	TRBJ2-5	TRBV28	TRBD2	CASSLPGLAGGPETQYF	TGTGCCAGCAGTCTCCCTGGACTAGCGGGAGGCCCAGAGACCCAGTACTTC
.	TRBJ2-4	TRBV4-3	TRBD1	CASSQGRTGTKNIQYF	TGCGCCAGCAGCCAAGGACGGACAGGGACCAAAAACATTCAGTACTTC
few	TRBJ2-1	TRBV24-1	.	CATSDAGTRRNEQFF	TGTGCCACCAGTGACGCCGGGACACGAAGAAATGAGCAGTTCTTC
.	TRBJ1-3	TRBV5-4	TRBD1	CASSLQGIRNTIYF	TGTGCCAGCAGCTTACAGGGGATCAGAAACACCATATATTTT
.	TRBJ1-1	TRBV9	TRBD1	CASSPPRTGTEAFF	TGTGCCAGCAGCCCGCCCAGGACAGGCACTGAAGCTTTCTTT
few	TRBJ1-5	TRBV4-1	.	CASSQEGAGSNQPQHF	TGCGCCAGCAGCCAAGAAGGGGCCGGGAGCAATCAGCCCCAGCATTTT
.	TRBJ1-1	TRBV7-9	.	CASSRGVNTEAFF	TGTGCCAGCAGCCGCGGGGTGAACACTGAAGCTTTCTTT
.	TRBJ1-5	TRBV11-2	.	CASRTDSPLSNQPQHF	TGTGCCAGCAGAACGGACTCACCCCTTAGCAATCAGCCCCAGCATTTT
.	TRBJ2-1	TRBV7-2	.	CASSLAGLLSSYNEQFF	TGTGCCAGCAGCTTAGCGGGGCTTTTGAGCTCCTACAATGAGCAGTTCTTC
.	TRBJ2-7	TRBV27	TRBD1	CASSLDRGPYEQYF	TGTGCCAGCAGCCTTGACAGGGGACCCTACGAGCAGTACTTC
.	TRBJ2-3	TRBV4-3	.	CASSPRLFTDTQYF	TGCGCCAGCAGCCCAAGACTTTTCACAGATACGCAGTATTTT
.	TRBJ1-1	TRBV30	.	CAWSVLGNTEAFF	TGTGCCTGGAGTGTACTCGGTAATACTGAAGCTTTCTTT
.	TRBJ2-1	TRBV10-3	.	CAISEKLGNEQFF	TGTGCCATCAGTGAGAAACTAGGGAATGAGCAGTTCTTC
.	TRBJ1-6	TRBV6-2/TRBV6-3	.	CASSYSESSYNSPLHF	TGTGCCAGCAGTTACTCGGAGAGCTCCTATAATTCACCCCTCCACTTT
.	TRBJ1-5	TRBV12-3/TRBV12-4	.	CASSSGRNQPQHF	TGTGCCAGCAGTTCGGGGAGGAATCAGCCCCAGCATTTT
.	TRBJ2-3	TRBV19	.	CASSIPRMAGFSDTQYF	TGTGCCAGTAGTATACCCAGGATGGCAGGGTTTTCGGATACGCAGTATTTT
.	TRBJ1-5	TRBV10-3	TRBD1	CAISGTGTGNQPQHF	TGTGCCATCAGCGGGACCGGGACAGGGAATCAGCCCCAGCATTTT
.	TRBJ2-3	TRBV20-1	.	CSATKGDTQYF	TGCAGTGCTACCAAGGGGGATACGCAGTATTTT
.	TRBJ2-7	TRBV29-1	.	CSAQTTGVEQYF	TGCAGCGCCCAAACTACGGGGGTCGAGCAGTACTTC
few	TRBJ1-2	TRBV27	.	CASSLQGHGDYGYTF	TGTGCCAGCAGTCTGCAGGGGCATGGGGACTATGGCTACACCTTC
.	TRBJ2-1	TRBV14	.	CASSKSRHNNEQFF	TGTGCCAGCAGCAAATCCCGACACAACAATGAGCAGTTCTTC
.	TRBJ2-5	TRBV24-1	TRBD1	CATSDPTGGFLETQYF	TGTGCCACCAGTGACCCGACAGGGGGCTTTTTAGAGACCCAGTACTTC
.	TRBJ2-4	TRBV10-3	.	CAISDEGSAKNIQYF	TGTGCCATCAGTGACGAGGGTTCAGCCAAAAACATTCAGTACTTC
.	TRBJ1-6	TRBV3-1/TRBV3-2	.	CASSQDGSSPLHF	TGTGCCAGCAGCCAAGATGGTAGTTCACCCCTCCACTTT
.	TRBJ1-2	TRBV11-2	TRBD1	CASSYNRGDYGYTF	TGTGCCAGCAGTTACAACAGGGGGGACTATGGCTACACCTTC
.	TRBJ2-5	TRBV5-4	TRBD1	CASLDRDQETQYF	TGTGCCAGTCTGGACAGGGACCAAGAGACCCAGTACTTC
.	TRBJ1-6	TRBV19	TRBD1	CASHNRGRNSPLHF	TGTGCCAGCCACAACAGGGGTAGGAATTCACCCCTCCACTTT
.	TRBJ1-6	TRBV18	.	CASSFGGNNSPLHF	TGTGCCAGCTCATTCGGAGGGAATAATTCACCCCTCCACTTT